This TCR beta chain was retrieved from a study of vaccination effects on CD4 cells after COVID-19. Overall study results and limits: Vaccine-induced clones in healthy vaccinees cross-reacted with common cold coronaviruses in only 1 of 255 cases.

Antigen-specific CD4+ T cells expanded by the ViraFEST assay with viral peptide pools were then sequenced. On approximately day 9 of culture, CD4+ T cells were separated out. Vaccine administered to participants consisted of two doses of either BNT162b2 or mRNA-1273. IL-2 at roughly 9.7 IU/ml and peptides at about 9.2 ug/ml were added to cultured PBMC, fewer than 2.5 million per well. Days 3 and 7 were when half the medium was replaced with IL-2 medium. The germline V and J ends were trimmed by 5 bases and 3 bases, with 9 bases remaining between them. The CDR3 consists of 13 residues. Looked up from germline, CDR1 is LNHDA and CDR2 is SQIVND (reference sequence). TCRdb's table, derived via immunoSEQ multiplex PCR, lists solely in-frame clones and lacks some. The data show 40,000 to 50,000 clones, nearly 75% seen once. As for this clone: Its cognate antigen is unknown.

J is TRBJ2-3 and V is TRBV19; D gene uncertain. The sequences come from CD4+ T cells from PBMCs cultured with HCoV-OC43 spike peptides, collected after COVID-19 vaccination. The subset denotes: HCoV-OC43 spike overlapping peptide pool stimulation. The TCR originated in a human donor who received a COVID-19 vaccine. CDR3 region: CASSRRETDTQYF. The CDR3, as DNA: TGTGCCAGTAGTCGCAGAGAGACAGATACGCAGTATTTT.